What follows describes a single TCR beta chain. Its antigen is as yet unknown. This record belongs to a study of T cell responses to AZD1222 COVID-19 vaccine. The study's findings and limits: Seropositivity was recorded at baseline in only a handful of AZD1222 recipients. Increases in Spike-specific TCR breadth and depth were seen after two AZD1222 doses.

Germline V gene lookup returns CDR1 KGHDR and CDR2 SFDVKD. This CDR3 spans 15 amino acids. Trimming took off 4 bases at V and 0 bases at J, with 10 bases between the two ends. Profiled with immunoSEQ multiplex PCR; TCRdb holds only in-frame clones, not every one. The sample carries tens of thousands of clones, approximately 89% recorded once. The V and J genes are TRBV24-1 and TRBJ2-3; tentatively, D is TRBD1 (5 bases). Specimen: peripheral blood, collected on day 0 of MenACWY control vaccination. The sequence derives from an adult in good health. The CDR3 spells CATSDQGPSTDTQYF. The CDR3 DNA sequence: TGTGCCACCAGTGACCAGGGCCCTAGCACAGATACGCAGTATTTT.